This T cell receptor (beta chain) was observed in a study of blood T cell repertoires in COVID-19. Study-level information: Samples of COVID-19 (acute and convalescent) were obtained from the United States, Italy and Spain. Sample material is recorded as cDNA or gDNA derived from T cells, B-cell-depleted T cells, or PBMCs.

V lost 4 bases and J lost 3; bases outside the gene matches: 4. Germline-derived CDR1 and CDR2 are SEHNR and FQNEAQ (reference sequence). The CDR3 has 16 residues. Per the original methods: Reference gene primer amplification gave nucleated cell count estimates. Data came from immunoSEQ multiplex PCR; TCRdb stores just in-frame clones and leaves some out. The D gene and trimming were derived from the DNA, and the V and J assignments and clone size from that table. Of about 68,000 clones detected, approximately 80% appear once; the ten largest clones hold approximately 12%. The sequence came from a human donor in a cohort sampled during active COVID-19. This chain uses TRBV7-9 with TRBJ2-3; 13 bases line up with TRBD2. The sample comprised peripheral blood. The CDR3 region is CASSSGTSGATDTQYF. The CDR3 region has the DNA TGTGCCAGCAGCTCAGGGACTAGCGGGGCTACAGATACGCAGTATTTT.